This TCR beta chain was sequenced during a study of response to subunit inactivated influenza vaccine. The study, taken as a whole, reports: The authors suggested that every seasonal influenza vaccination recruits few new T cells.

In germline, CDR1 is MNHEY, CDR2 SVGAGI. This CDR3 spans 15 amino acids. V lost 4 bases and J 0 bases, leaving 12 bases between the germline ends. TCRdb re-analysed the RT-PCR reads in MiXCR, keeping a single row per CDR3 protein. The table lists some 640,000 distinct CDR3 sequences, 11% to 15% of them singletons. This clonotype has more than one count but fewer than ten. Its matching antigen is unknown. The clonotype was recovered from a man aged 50-60 years who received an inactivated influenza vaccine. The source material was PBMCs from blood, sampled about 14 days before vaccination. J is TRBJ1-2 and V is TRBV6-5; D is unclear. CDR3 residues: CASSFRGRTNYGYTF. CDR3 nucleotides: TGTGCCAGCAGTTTCAGAGGTCGGACTAACTATGGCTACACCTTC.